Given below is one T cell receptor (beta chain) in context. These data belong to a study of cytotoxic CD8 clonotypes in ibrutinib-treated CLL. TCR beta libraries used approximately 2 micrograms of genomic DNA from cryopreserved PBMCs. Trimming took 5 bases from V and 3 from J; bases not matched to a gene: 8. CDR3 length: 15 residues. The germline gives CDR1 LNHDA, CDR2 SQIVND (reference sequence). Investigators sought sequencing depths of between 1 in 200,000 and 1 in 1 million T cells. Produced via immunoSEQ multiplex PCR; TCRdb's table is partial and in-frame only. Among about 120,000 clones listed, approximately 85% were seen once.

The source of this sequence is a human donor with chronic lymphocytic leukemia. The chain recombines TRBV19 with TRBJ2-3, with 7 bases fitting TRBD1. The sequences come from PBMCs, collected after 24 months of ibrutinib treatment. In nucleotides, the CDR3 is TGTGCCAGTAGTTTTTACAGGGGTGAGACAGATACGCAGTATTTT. Protein: CASSFYRGETDTQYF.